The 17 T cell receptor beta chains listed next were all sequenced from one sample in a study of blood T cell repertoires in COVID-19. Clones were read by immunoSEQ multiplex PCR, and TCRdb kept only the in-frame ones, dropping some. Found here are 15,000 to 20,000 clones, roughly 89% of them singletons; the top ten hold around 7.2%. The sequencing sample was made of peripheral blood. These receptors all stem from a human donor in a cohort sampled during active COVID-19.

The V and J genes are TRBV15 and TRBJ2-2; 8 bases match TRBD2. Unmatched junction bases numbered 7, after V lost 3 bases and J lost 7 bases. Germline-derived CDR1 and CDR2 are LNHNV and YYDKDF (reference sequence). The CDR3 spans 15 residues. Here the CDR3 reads CATSRDGGAVGELFF. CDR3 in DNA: TGTGCCACCAGCAGGGACGGGGGGGCGGTCGGGGAGCTGTTTTTT. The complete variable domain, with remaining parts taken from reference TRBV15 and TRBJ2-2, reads DAMVIQNPRYQVTQFGKPVTLSCSQTLNHNVMYWYQQKSSQAPKLLFHYYDKDFNNEADTPDNFQSRRPNTSFCFLDIRSPGLGDTAMYLCATSRDGGAVGELFFGEGSRLTVL.

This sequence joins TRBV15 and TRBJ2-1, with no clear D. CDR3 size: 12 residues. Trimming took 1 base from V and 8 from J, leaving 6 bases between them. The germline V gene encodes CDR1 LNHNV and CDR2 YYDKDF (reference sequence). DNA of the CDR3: TGTGCCACCAGCAGAGCTGAGGATGAGCAGTTCTTC. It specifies CATSRAEDEQFF.

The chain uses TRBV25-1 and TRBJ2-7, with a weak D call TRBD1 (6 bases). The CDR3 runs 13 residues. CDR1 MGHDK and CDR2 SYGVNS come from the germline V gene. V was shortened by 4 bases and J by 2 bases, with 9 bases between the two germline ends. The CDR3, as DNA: TGTGCCAGCAGTGCTAACAGGGCCTACGAGCAGTACTTC. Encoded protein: CASSANRAYEQYF.

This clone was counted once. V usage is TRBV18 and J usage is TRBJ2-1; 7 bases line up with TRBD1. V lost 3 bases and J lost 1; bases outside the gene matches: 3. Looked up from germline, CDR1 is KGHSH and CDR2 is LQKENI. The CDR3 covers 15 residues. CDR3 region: CASSPTGISYNEQFF. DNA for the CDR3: TGTGCCAGCTCACCGACAGGGATATCCTACAATGAGCAGTTCTTC.

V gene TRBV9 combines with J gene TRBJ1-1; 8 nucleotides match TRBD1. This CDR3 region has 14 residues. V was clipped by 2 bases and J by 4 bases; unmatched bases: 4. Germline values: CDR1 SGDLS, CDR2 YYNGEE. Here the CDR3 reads CASSVNRGGTEAFF. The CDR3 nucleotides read TGTGCCAGCAGCGTTAACAGGGGGGGCACTGAAGCTTTCTTT.

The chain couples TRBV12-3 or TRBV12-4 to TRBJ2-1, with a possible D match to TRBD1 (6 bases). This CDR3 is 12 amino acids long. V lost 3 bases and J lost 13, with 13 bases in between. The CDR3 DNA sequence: TGTGCCAGCAGTTTTAGACAGGTCAATCAGTTCTTC. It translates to CASSFRQVNQFF.

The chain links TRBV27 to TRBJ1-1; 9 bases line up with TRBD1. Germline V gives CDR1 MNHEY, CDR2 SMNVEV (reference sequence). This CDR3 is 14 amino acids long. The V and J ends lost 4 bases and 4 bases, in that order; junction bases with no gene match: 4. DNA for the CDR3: TGTGCCAGCAGTTACCGGGACAGGGTCACTGAAGCTTTCTTT. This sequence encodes CASSYRDRVTEAFF.

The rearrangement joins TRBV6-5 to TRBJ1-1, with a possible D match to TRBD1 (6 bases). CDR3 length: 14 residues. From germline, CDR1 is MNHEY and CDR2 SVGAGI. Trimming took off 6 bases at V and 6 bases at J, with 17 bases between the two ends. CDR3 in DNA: TGTGCCAGCAGCCACAGGGCCCCGATGGCTGAAGCTTTCTTT. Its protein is CASSHRAPMAEAFF.

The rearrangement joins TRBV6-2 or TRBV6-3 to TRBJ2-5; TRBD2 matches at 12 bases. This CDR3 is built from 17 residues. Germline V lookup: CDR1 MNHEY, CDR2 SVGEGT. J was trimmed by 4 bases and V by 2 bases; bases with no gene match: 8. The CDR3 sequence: CASSYVPSGRAGETQYF. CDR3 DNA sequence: TGTGCCAGCAGTTACGTCCCTAGCGGGAGGGCCGGAGAGACCCAGTACTTC.

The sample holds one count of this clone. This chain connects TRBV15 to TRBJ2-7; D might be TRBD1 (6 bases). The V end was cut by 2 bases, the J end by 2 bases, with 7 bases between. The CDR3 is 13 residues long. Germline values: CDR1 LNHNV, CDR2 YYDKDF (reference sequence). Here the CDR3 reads CATSRSGAYEQYF. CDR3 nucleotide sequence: TGTGCCACCAGCAGATCAGGGGCCTACGAGCAGTACTTC.

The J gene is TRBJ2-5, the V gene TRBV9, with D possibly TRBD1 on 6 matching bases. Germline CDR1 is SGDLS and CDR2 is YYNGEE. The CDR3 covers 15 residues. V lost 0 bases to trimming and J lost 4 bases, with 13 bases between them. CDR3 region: CASSVAAGVGETQYF. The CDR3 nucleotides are TGTGCCAGCAGCGTAGCGGCAGGGGTTGGAGAGACCCAGTACTTC.

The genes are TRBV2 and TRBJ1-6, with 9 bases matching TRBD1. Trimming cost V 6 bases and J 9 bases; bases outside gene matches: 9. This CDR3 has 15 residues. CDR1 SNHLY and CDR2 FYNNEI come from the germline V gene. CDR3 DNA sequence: TGTGCCAGCAGCCTTCGGGGACAGGGAGGTTCACCCCTCCACTTT. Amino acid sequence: CASSLRGQGGSPLHF.

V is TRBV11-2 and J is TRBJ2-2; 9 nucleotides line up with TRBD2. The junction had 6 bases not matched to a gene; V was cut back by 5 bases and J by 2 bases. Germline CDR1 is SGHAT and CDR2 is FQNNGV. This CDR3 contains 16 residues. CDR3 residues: CASSPGLAINTGELFF. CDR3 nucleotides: TGTGCCAGCAGCCCTGGACTAGCGATTAACACCGGGGAGCTGTTTTTT.

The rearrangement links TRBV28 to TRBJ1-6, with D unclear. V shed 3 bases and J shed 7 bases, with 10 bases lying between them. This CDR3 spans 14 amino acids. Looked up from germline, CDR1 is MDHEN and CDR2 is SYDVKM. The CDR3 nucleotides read TGTGCCAGCAGTTTTAACGGAGGAAATTCACCCCTCCACTTT. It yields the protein CASSFNGGNSPLHF.

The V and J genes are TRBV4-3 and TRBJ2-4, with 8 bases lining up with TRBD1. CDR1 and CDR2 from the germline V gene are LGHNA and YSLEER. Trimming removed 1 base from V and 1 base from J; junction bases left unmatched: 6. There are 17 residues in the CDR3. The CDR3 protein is CASSQAGGGLAKNIQYF. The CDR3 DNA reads TGCGCCAGCAGCCAAGCAGGGGGCGGATTGGCCAAAAACATTCAGTACTTC.

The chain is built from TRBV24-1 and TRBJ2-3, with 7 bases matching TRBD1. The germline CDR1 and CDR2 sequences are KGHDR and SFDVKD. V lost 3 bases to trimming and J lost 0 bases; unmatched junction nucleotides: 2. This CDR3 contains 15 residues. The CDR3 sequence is CATSDPGQSTDTQYF. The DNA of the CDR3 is TGTGCCACCAGTGATCCGGGACAGAGCACAGATACGCAGTATTTT.

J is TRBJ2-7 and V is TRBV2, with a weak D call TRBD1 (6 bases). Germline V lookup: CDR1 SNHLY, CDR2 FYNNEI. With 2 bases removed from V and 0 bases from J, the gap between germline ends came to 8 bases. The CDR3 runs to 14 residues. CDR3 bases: TGTGCCAGCAGTGAAACAGGGTACTCCTACGAGCAGTACTTC. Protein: CASSETGYSYEQYF.